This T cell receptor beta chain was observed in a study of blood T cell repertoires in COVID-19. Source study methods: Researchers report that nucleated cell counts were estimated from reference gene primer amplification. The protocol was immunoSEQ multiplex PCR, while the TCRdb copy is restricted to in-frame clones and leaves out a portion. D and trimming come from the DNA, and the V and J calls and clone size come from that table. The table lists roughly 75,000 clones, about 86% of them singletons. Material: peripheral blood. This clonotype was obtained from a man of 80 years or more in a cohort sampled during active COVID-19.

CDR3 nucleotides: TGTGCCAGCTCAGGTCAGGGGAGCAATCAGCCCCAGCATTTT. This codes for CASSGQGSNQPQHF. This chain connects TRBV18 to TRBJ1-5, with D perhaps TRBD1 (6 bases). Germline CDR1 KGHSH, CDR2 LQKENI. The CDR3 contains 14 residues. V lost 5 bases and J 1 base, leaving 9 bases between the germline ends.